This T cell receptor beta chain appears in the sequencing data of a study of T cell responses to AZD1222 COVID-19 vaccine. Broader study findings: The breadth and depth of Spike-specific TCRs increased once two AZD1222 doses had been given. Baseline antibody screening turned up just a handful of seropositive AZD1222 recipients. Vaccine-related CD4 TCRs covered spike, predominating at 160-218 and 743-854. The sample set comprised mostly white British donors with more females, and clonal diversity was possibly underestimated.

Only in-frame clones appear in the TCRdb table, and some are missing; sequencing was by immunoSEQ multiplex PCR. The sample has 15,000 to 20,000 clones; about 80% are singletons. Regarding this clone: Its specificity is unknown.

Sequencing used peripheral blood, obtained 28 days after the second AZD1222 dose. The sequence was obtained from an adult who received the AZD1222 COVID-19 vaccine.

The CDR3 reads CASSLTGGAAFF. CDR3 nucleotides: TGTGCCAGCAGCCTGACTGGGGGGGCGGCTTTCTTT. This chain links TRBV5-4 with TRBJ1-1; maybe TRBD1 (6 bases). Trimming took 4 bases from V and 11 from J, leaving 15 bases between them. The germline gives CDR1 SGHNT, CDR2 YYREEE (reference sequence). The CDR3 contains 12 residues. Full variable domain (missing parts from reference TRBV5-4 and TRBJ1-1): ETGVTQSPTHLIKTRGQQVTLRCSSQSGHNTVSWYQQALGQGPQFIFQYYREEENGRGNFPPRFSGLQFPNYSSELNVNALELDDSALYLCASSLTGGAAFFGQGTRLTVV.